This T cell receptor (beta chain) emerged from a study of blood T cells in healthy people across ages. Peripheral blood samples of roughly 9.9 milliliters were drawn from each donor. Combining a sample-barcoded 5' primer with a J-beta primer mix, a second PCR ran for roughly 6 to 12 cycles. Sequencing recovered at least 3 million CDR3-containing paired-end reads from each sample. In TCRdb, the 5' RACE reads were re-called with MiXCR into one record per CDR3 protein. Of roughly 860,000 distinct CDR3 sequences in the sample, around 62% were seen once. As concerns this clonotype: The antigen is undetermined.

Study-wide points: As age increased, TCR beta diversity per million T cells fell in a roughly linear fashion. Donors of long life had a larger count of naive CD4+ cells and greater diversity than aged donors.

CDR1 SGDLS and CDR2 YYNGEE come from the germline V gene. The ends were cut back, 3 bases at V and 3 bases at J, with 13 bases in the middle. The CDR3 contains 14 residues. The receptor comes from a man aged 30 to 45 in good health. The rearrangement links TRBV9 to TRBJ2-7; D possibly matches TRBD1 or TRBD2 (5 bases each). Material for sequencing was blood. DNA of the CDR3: TGTGCCAGCAGCGCCCGGGACGGGATCTACGAGCAGTACTTC. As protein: CASSARDGIYEQYF.